The 4 T cell receptor beta chains reported below all come from one sample, sequenced in a study of T cell clonality in common variable immunodeficiency (dated by TCRdb to the mid-2010s). Receptors were amplified or captured by the immunoSEQ multiplex PCR assay. Entries here come from immuneACCESS through TCRdb and include only in-frame sequences with V and J called. Some clones fail to appear in such tables; in the studies checked, an unresolved V gene covers under half of the shortfall, and the cause of the remainder is unknown. The sample records approximately 64,000 clones, none occurring a single time. 1.7% of the sample is taken by the ten largest. Specimen: peripheral blood mononuclear cells. These receptors all come from a person between 18 and 75 years old in good health.

This clone was seen at least ten times. The missing CDR3 end, 3 residues past where the read stops, is filled in from the germline J gene. The rearrangement links TRBV28 to TRBJ1-6; TRBD1 agrees at 7 bases. The CDR3 extends over 14 amino acids. J was trimmed by 7 bases and V by 5 bases; bases with no gene match: 5. Germline assignment: CDR1 MDHEN and CDR2 SYDVKM. Partial CDR3 DNA: TGTGCCAGCAGTGGGGACAGATGGAATTCACCC. This translates into CASSGDRWNSP. The full CDR3 reads CASSGDRWNSPLHF.

Many counts were recorded for this clone. Coverage ceases 3 residues before the CDR3 finishes, and the germline J gene fills in the end. V gene TRBV5-1 combines with J gene TRBJ1-1; possibly TRBD1 for D (5 bases). The CDR3 totals 14 residues. Between the trimmed V and J ends, which lost 1 base and 1 base, there was a span of 8 bases. Germline lookup yields CDR1 SGHRS and CDR2 YFSETQ. The DNA read from the CDR3 is TGCGCCAGCAGCTTGAGGCAGGGGAACACTGAA. Amino acids: CASSLRQGNTE. The whole CDR3 reads CASSLRQGNTEAFF.

This clone was recorded many times. The CDR3 end falls 3 residues outside the read, so it is completed with the germline J gene. The chain employs TRBV6-2 or TRBV6-3 and TRBJ2-4, with unresolved D. CDR1 MNHEY and CDR2 SVGEGT come from the germline V gene. V was clipped by 3 bases and J by 0 bases, with 9 bases between them. The CDR3 is 15 amino acids. The chain's CDR3 is CASSYDGLAKNIQYF. The part of the CDR3 DNA that was read is TGTGCCAGCAGTTATGACGGGTTAGCCAAAAACATT.

This clone showed up many times. The CDR3 end is not reached by the read, which stops 3 residues before it; the germline J gene fills it in. The chain is built from TRBV10-1 and TRBJ1-3, with 9 bases identical to TRBD1. The CDR3 is 14 residues long. V shed 5 bases and J 5 bases; nucleotides not matched to a gene: 4. Per the germline V gene, CDR1 is WNHNN and CDR2 is SYGVQD (reference sequence). The covered CDR3 bases are TGCGCCAGCAGTTTACAGGGGGCACGAAACACC. Its protein product is CASSLQGARNT. The full CDR3 protein is CASSLQGARNTIYF.